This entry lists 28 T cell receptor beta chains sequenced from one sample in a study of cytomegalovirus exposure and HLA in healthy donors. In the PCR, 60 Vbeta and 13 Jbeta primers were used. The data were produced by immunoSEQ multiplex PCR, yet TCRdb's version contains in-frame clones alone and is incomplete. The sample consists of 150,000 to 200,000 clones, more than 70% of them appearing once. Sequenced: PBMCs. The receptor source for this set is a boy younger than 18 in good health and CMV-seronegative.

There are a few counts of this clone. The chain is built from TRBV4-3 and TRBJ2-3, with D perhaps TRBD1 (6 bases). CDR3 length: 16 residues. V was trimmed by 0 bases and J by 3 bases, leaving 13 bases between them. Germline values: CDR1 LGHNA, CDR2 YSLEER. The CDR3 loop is CASSQDQGPTTDTQYF. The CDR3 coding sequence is TGCGCCAGCAGCCAAGATCAGGGGCCCACTACAGATACGCAGTATTTT.

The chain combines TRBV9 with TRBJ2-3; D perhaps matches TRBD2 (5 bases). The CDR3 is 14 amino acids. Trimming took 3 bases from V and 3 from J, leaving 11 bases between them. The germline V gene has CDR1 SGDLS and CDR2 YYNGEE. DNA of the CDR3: TGTGCCAGCAGCGAAGGACTTGGGACAGATACGCAGTATTTT. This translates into CASSEGLGTDTQYF.

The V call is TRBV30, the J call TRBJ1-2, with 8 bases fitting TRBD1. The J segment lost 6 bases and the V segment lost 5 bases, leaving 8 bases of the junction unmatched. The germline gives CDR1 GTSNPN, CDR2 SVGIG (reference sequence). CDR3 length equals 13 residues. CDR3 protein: CAWAGGTSHGYTF. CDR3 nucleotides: TGTGCCTGGGCAGGGGGCACATCTCATGGCTACACCTTC. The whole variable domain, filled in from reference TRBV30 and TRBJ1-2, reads SQTIHQWPATLVQPVGSPLSLECTVEGTSNPNLYWYRQAAGRGLQLLFYSVGIGQISSEVPQNLSASRPQDRQFILSSKKLLLSDSGFYLCAWAGGTSHGYTFGSGTRLTVV.

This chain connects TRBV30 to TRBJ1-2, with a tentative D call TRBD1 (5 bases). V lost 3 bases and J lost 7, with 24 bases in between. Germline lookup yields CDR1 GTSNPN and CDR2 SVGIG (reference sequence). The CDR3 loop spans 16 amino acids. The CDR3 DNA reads TGTGCCTGGAGCCCCACATTCCCCGGGGGTCATGGTGGCTACACCTTC. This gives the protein CAWSPTFPGGHGGYTF. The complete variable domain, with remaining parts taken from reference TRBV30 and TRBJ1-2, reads SQTIHQWPATLVQPVGSPLSLECTVEGTSNPNLYWYRQAAGRGLQLLFYSVGIGQISSEVPQNLSASRPQDRQFILSSKKLLLSDSGFYLCAWSPTFPGGHGGYTFGSGTRLTVV.

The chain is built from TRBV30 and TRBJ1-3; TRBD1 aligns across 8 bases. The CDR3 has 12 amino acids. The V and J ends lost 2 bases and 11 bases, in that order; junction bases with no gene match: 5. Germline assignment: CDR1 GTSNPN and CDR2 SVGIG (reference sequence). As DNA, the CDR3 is TGTGCCTGGAGTTCAGGGGGCAGGGCCATATATTTT. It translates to CAWSSGGRAIYF.

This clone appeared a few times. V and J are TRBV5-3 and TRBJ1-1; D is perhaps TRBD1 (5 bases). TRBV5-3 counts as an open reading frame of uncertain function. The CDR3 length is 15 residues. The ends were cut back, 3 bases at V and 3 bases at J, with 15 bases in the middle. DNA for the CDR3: TGTGCCAGAAGCTCCTTAAATTCGGGGGACACTGAAGCTTTCTTT. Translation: CARSSLNSGDTEAFF.

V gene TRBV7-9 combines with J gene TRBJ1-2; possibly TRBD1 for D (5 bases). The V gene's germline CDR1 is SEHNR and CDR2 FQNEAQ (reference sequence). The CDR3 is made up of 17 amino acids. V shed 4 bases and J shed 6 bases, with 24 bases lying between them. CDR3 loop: CASSSNARVFGTDGYTF. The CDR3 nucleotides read TGTGCCAGCAGCTCAAACGCCAGGGTGTTCGGTACGGATGGCTACACCTTC.

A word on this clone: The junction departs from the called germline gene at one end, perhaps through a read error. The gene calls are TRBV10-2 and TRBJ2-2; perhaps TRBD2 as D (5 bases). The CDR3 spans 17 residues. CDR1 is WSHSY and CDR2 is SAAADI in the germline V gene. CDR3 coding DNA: TGCGCCAGCAGTGAGTTTCCCGGACTCTCGAAAACCGGGGAGCTGTTTTTT. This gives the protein CASSEFPGLSKTGELFF.

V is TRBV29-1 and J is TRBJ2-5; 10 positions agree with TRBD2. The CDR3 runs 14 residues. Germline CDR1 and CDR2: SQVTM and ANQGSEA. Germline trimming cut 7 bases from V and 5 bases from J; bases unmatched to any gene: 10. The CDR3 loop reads CSGRLAGTLETQYF. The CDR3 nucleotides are TGCAGCGGCAGACTAGCGGGTACGTTGGAGACCCAGTACTTC.

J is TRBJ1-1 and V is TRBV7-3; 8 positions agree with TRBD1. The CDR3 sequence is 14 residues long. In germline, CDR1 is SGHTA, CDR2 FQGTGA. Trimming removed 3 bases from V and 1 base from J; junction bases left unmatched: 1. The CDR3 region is CASSLTGANTEAFF. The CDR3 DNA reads TGTGCCAGCAGCTTGACAGGGGCGAACACTGAAGCTTTCTTT.

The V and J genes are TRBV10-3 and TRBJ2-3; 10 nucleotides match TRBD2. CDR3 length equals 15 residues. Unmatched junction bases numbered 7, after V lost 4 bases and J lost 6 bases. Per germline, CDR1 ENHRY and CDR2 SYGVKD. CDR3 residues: CAISGLAGVADTQYF. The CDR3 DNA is TGTGCCATCAGTGGCCTAGCGGGAGTAGCGGATACGCAGTATTTT.

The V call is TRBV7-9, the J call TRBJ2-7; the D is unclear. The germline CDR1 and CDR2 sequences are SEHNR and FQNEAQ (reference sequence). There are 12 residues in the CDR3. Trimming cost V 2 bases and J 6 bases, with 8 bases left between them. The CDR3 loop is CASSLNSPEQYF. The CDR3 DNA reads TGTGCCAGCAGCTTAAACTCTCCCGAGCAGTACTTC.

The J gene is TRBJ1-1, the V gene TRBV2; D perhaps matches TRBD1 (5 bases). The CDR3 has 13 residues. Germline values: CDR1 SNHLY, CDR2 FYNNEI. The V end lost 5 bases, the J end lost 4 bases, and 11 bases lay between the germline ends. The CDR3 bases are TGTGCCAGCAGTTGGACGGGGGGCACTGAAGCTTTCTTT. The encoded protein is CASSWTGGTEAFF.

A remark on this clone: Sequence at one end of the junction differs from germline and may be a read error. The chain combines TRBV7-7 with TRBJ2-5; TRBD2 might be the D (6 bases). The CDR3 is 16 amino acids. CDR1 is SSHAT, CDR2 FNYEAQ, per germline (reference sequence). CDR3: CASSLVFGGGEETQYF. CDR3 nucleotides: TGTGCTAGCAGCTTAGTTTTTGGGGGAGGCGAAGAGACCCAGTACTTC. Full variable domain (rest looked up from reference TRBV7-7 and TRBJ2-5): GAGVSQSPRYKVTKRGQDVTLRCDPISSHATLYWYQQALGQGPEFLTYFNYEAQPDKSGLPSDRFSAERPEGSISTLTIQRTEQRDSAMYRCASSLVFGGGEETQYFGPGTRLLVL.

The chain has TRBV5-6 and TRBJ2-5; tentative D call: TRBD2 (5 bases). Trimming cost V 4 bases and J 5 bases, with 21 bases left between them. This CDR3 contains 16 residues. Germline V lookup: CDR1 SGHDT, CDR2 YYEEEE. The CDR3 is CASSHWRPEKRETQYF. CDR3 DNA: TGTGCCAGCAGCCATTGGAGGCCCGAAAAGAGGGAGACCCAGTACTTC.

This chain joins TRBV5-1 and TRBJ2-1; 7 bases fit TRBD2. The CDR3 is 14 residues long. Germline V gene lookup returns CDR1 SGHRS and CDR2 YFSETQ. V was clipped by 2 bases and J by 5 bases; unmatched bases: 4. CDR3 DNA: TGCGCCAGCAGCTTCGGACTAGGAAACAATGAGCAGTTCTTC. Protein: CASSFGLGNNEQFF. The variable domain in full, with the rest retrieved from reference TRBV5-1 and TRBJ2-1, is KAGVTQTPRYLIKTRGQQVTLSCSPISGHRSVSWYQQTPGQGLQFLFEYFSETQRNKGNFPGRFSGRQFSNSRSEMNVSTLELGDSALYLCASSFGLGNNEQFFGPGTRLTVL.

The CDR3 DNA sequence: TGTGCCAGCAGCTATGACAGGGGACCCACCGAGCAGTACTTC. Encoded protein: CASSYDRGPTEQYF. The chain uses TRBV6-5 and TRBJ2-7; 8 bases map to TRBD1. This CDR3 has 14 amino acids. From germline, CDR1 is MNHEY and CDR2 SVGAGI. Trimming removed 6 bases from V and 6 bases from J; junction bases left unmatched: 10.

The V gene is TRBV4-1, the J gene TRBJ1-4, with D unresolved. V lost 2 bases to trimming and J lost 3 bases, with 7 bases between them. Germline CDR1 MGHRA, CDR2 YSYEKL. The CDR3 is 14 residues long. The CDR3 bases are TGCGCCAGCAGCCAATTACGGGCTAATGAAAAACTGTTTTTT. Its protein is CASSQLRANEKLFF.

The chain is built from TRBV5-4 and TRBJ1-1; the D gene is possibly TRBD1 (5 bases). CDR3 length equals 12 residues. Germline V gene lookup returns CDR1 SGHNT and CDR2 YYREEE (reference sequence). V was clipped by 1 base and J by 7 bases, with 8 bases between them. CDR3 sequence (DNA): TGTGCCAGCAGCTTGCCAGGGTATGAAGCTTTCTTT. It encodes CASSLPGYEAFF.

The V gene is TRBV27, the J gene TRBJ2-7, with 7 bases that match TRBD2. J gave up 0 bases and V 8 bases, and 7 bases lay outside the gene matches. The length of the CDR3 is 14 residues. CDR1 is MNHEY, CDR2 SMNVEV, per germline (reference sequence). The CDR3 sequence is CASGAGVSSYEQYF. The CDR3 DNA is TGTGCCAGCGGGGCGGGGGTGAGCTCCTACGAGCAGTACTTC.

The CDR3 sequence is CAWRGAAANYGYTF. In nucleotides, the CDR3 is TGTGCCTGGAGGGGGGCAGCCGCTAACTATGGCTACACCTTC. This chain uses TRBV30 with TRBJ1-2; a weak D match, TRBD1 (6 bases). Germline V gene data show CDR1 as GTSNPN and CDR2 as SVGIG (reference sequence). The ends were cut back, 3 bases at V and 0 bases at J, with 11 bases in the middle. The CDR3 runs 14 residues.

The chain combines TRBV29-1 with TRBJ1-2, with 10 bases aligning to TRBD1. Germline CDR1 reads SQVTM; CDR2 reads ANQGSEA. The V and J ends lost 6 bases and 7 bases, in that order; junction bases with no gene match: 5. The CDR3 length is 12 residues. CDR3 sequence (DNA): TGCAGCGTCTGGGACAGGGGTTTTGGCTACACCTTC. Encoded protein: CSVWDRGFGYTF.

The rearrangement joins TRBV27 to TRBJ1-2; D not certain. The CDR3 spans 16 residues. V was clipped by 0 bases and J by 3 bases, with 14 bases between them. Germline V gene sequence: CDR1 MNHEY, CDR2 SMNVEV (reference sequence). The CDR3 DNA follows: TGTGCCAGCAGTTTATCGATAATGGCCCGATACTATGGCTACACCTTC. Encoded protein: CASSLSIMARYYGYTF.

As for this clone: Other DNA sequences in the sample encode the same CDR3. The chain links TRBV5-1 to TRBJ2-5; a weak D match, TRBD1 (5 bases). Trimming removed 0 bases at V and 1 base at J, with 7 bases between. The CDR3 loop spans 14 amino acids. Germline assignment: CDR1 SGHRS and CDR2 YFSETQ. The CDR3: CASSLGQGQETQYF. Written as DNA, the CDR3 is TGCGCCAGCAGCTTGGGCCAGGGCCAAGAGACCCAGTACTTC. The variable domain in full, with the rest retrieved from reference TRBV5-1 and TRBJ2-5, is KAGVTQTPRYLIKTRGQQVTLSCSPISGHRSVSWYQQTPGQGLQFLFEYFSETQRNKGNFPGRFSGRQFSNSRSEMNVSTLELGDSALYLCASSLGQGQETQYFGPGTRLLVL.

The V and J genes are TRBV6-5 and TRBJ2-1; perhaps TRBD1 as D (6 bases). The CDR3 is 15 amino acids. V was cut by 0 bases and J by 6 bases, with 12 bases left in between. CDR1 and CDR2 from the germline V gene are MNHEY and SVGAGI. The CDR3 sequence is CASSYSRVTGNEQFF. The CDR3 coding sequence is TGTGCCAGCAGTTACTCGAGAGTGACAGGCAATGAGCAGTTCTTC.

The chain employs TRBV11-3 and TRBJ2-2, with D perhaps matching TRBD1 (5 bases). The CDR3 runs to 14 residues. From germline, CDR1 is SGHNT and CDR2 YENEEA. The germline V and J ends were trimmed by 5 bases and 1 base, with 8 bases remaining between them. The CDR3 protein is CASSPGQNTGELFF. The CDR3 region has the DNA TGTGCCAGCAGCCCTGGACAGAACACCGGGGAGCTGTTTTTT.

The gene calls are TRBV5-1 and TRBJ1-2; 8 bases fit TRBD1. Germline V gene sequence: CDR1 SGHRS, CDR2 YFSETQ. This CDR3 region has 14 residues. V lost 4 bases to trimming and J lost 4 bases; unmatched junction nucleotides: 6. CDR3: CASSNGTGVYGYTF. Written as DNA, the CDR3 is TGCGCCAGCAGCAATGGGACAGGAGTCTATGGCTACACCTTC. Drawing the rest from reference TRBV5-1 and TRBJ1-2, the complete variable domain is KAGVTQTPRYLIKTRGQQVTLSCSPISGHRSVSWYQQTPGQGLQFLFEYFSETQRNKGNFPGRFSGRQFSNSRSEMNVSTLELGDSALYLCASSNGTGVYGYTFGSGTRLTVV.

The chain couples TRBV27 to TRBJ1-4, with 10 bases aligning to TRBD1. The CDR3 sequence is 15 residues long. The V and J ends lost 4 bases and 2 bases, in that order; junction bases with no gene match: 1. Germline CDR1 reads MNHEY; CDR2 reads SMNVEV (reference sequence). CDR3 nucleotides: TGTGCCAGCAGTTCGACAGGGGGCACTAATGAAAAACTGTTTTTT. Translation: CASSSTGGTNEKLFF. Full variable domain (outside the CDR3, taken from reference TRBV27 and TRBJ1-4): EAQVTQNPRYLITVTGKKLTVTCSQNMNHEYMSWYRQDPGLGLRQIYYSMNVEVTDKGDVPEGYKVSRKEKRNFPLILESPSPNQTSLYFCASSSTGGTNEKLFFGSGTQLSVL.